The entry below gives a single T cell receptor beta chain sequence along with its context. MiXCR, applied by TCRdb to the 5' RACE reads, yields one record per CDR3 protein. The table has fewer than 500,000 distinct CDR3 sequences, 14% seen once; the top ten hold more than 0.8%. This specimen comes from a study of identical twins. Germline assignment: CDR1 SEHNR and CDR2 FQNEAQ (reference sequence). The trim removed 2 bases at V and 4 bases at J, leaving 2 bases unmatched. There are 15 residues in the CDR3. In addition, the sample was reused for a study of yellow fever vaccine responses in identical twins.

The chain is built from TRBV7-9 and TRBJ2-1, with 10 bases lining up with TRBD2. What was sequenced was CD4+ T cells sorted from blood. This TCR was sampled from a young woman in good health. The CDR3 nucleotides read TGTGCCAGCAGCTTAAAGGGACTAGCGTACAATGAGCAGTTCTTC. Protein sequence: CASSLKGLAYNEQFF.